Below, 15 T cell receptor beta chains from the same sample are listed, as sequenced in a study of cytomegalovirus exposure and HLA in healthy donors. Use of 60 Vbeta and 13 Jbeta primers characterized the PCR. Profiled with immunoSEQ multiplex PCR; TCRdb holds only in-frame clones, not every one. The table has hundreds of thousands of clones, 60% to 80% seen once. The sequencing sample was made of PBMCs. The receptors come from a man aged 18 to 29 in good health and CMV-seronegative.

This clone was seen only a few times. V usage is TRBV7-2 and J usage is TRBJ1-3, with D tentatively TRBD1 (5 bases). The germline gives CDR1 SGHTA, CDR2 FQGNSA. The CDR3 runs 16 residues. The V gene lost 0 bases and the J gene lost 2 bases, with 11 bases spanning the gap. Written as DNA, the CDR3 is TGTGCCAGCAGCTTAGCCCCACGGGGGGCTGGAAACACCATATATTTT. Amino acids: CASSLAPRGAGNTIYF.

Concerning this clone: One end of the junction is discordant with germline, which a read error may explain. The V and J genes are TRBV13 and TRBJ1-5; D remains unclear. This CDR3 spans 19 amino acids. CDR1 is PRHDT and CDR2 is FYEKMQ in the germline V gene (reference sequence). Written as DNA, the CDR3 is TGTGCCAGCAGCTTAGGACCCTTGGGCCGGGGAATTAGCAATCAGCTCCAGCATTTT. This sequence encodes CASSLGPLGRGISNQLQHF.

This clone was seen just once. The rearrangement joins TRBV6-1 to TRBJ2-3, with 7 positions matching TRBD2. V lost 2 bases and J lost 2; bases outside the gene matches: 10. Germline V gene sequence: CDR1 MNHNS, CDR2 SASEGT. CDR3 length: 17 residues. The CDR3 region is CASSEQSGGMSTDTQYF. CDR3 DNA sequence: TGTGCCAGCAGTGAACAGTCCGGGGGGATGTCCACAGATACGCAGTATTTT.

V gene TRBV4-1 combines with J gene TRBJ1-2, with D unclear. Deletions cut 0 bases from V and 3 bases from J, with 8 bases between. This CDR3 region has 14 residues. Germline V lookup: CDR1 MGHRA, CDR2 YSYEKL. The CDR3 loop is CASSQDGLDYGYTF. DNA of the CDR3: TGCGCCAGCAGCCAAGATGGGCTGGACTATGGCTACACCTTC.

This chain joins TRBV25-1 and TRBJ2-1, with D perhaps TRBD1 (6 bases). Germline V CDR1 and CDR2: MGHDK, SYGVNS. The CDR3 sequence is 12 residues long. Trimming pared 8 bases from V and 3 bases from J, leaving 8 bases between. This chain's CDR3 is CASGQNYNEQFF. The CDR3 DNA reads TGTGCCAGCGGACAGAACTACAATGAGCAGTTCTTC.

This clone showed up just once. This chain uses TRBV6-5 with TRBJ1-2; 10 bases match TRBD1. CDR3 length: 14 residues. With 5 bases clipped from V and 2 bases from J, the junction kept 2 bases outside the gene matches. CDR1 MNHEY and CDR2 SVGAGI come from the germline V gene. This CDR3 is CASSPGQGNYGYTF. In nucleotides, the CDR3 is TGTGCCAGCAGTCCGGGACAGGGGAACTATGGCTACACCTTC.

The chain employs TRBV19 and TRBJ2-7; D unresolved. Germline V gene lookup returns CDR1 LNHDA and CDR2 SQIVND (reference sequence). CDR3 length: 14 residues. V dropped 1 base and J dropped 3 bases, with 10 bases sitting between them. CDR3 coding DNA: TGTGCCAGTAGTATAGGGAACAGTTACTACGAGCAGTACTTC. This codes for CASSIGNSYYEQYF.

The chain is built from TRBV19 and TRBJ2-5; 9 nucleotides match TRBD1. The germline gives CDR1 LNHDA, CDR2 SQIVND (reference sequence). The CDR3 consists of 14 residues. V shed 4 bases and J 4 bases; nucleotides not matched to a gene: 4. CDR3 bases: TGTGCCAGTAGTACCGGGACAGGGACAGAGACCCAGTACTTC. It codes for CASSTGTGTETQYF.

The genes are TRBV4-2 and TRBJ1-6; D remains ambiguous. V lost 0 bases, J lost 0 bases, and 6 bases lay in between. This CDR3 is 16 amino acids long. Germline V gene sequence: CDR1 LGHNA, CDR2 YNFKEQ. Here the CDR3 reads CASSQEAGSYNSPLHF. For the CDR3, the DNA is TGTGCCAGCAGCCAAGAAGCAGGCTCCTATAATTCACCCCTCCACTTT.

The chain carries TRBV5-4 and TRBJ1-2, with D unclear. The V end lost 0 bases, the J end lost 6 bases, and 12 bases lay between the germline ends. The CDR3 has 14 amino acids. Germline CDR1 SGHNT, CDR2 YYREEE (reference sequence). The CDR3 DNA sequence: TGTGCCAGCAGCTTGGAATCGGTTTCGAATGGCTACACCTTC. Its protein is CASSLESVSNGYTF.

The genes are TRBV6-5 and TRBJ1-2; D is ambiguous. The germline V and J ends were trimmed by 0 bases and 4 bases, with 15 bases remaining between them. CDR3 length: 16 residues. The germline gives CDR1 MNHEY, CDR2 SVGAGI. The CDR3 DNA reads TGTGCCAGCAGTTACTCGATTTTGGAGCCTTCCTATGGCTACACCTTC. This gives the protein CASSYSILEPSYGYTF.

CDR3 bases: TGTGCCAGTAGAACCAGTGGGAACACCGGGGAGCTGTTTTTT. It specifies CASRTSGNTGELFF. The V gene is TRBV19, the J gene TRBJ2-2; the D is unclear. Germline CDR1 reads LNHDA; CDR2 reads SQIVND (reference sequence). V lost 6 bases and J 1 base, leaving 9 bases between the germline ends. The CDR3 extends over 14 amino acids.

The CDR3: CASSFDSSGQNTGELFF. CDR3 DNA sequence: TGTGCCAGCAGCTTCGACTCTAGCGGGCAGAACACCGGGGAGCTGTTTTTT. This chain uses TRBV13 with TRBJ2-2; 8 bases fit TRBD2. V was pared by 3 bases and J by 1 base, with 7 bases of the junction left unmatched. Germline V lookup: CDR1 PRHDT, CDR2 FYEKMQ (reference sequence). The CDR3 runs to 17 residues.

This clone occurred once. The rearrangement uses TRBV6-4 and TRBJ2-2; D is perhaps TRBD1 (6 bases). The CDR3 runs 13 residues. V shed 8 bases and J shed 4 bases, with 11 bases lying between them. Germline CDR1 reads MRHNA; CDR2 reads SNTAGT. CDR3 coding DNA: TGTGCCAGCGGCGCAGGGGCCACCGGGGAGCTGTTTTTT. Its translation is CASGAGATGELFF.

This chain links TRBV9 with TRBJ1-2; 8 bases are shared with TRBD1. This CDR3 has 15 amino acids. Looked up from germline, CDR1 is SGDLS and CDR2 is YYNGEE. V lost 4 bases, J lost 4 bases, and 9 bases stayed unmatched. CDR3 nucleotides: TGTGCCAGCAGCTTCAGGGGGCAAGATCCCTATGGCTACACCTTC. It specifies CASSFRGQDPYGYTF.